This TCR beta chain is drawn from a study of T cell repertoires in cytomegalovirus infection (dated by TCRdb to the late 2010s). The study in broad terms: Alongside well-studied HLA-B-restricted epitopes, the peptide stimulations were aimed at recently identified HLA-C-restricted CMV epitopes, whose presentation resists viral immunomodulation. The HLA type of each donor mattered for the analysis, because public TCR beta signatures pointed to carriage of CMV infection along with the matching HLA type. Paper-wide results and their limitations: The ex vivo response was dominated by HLA-C-restricted CMV-specific TCR beta clonotypes, which also provided the single most frequent clonotype in two of eight donors. In both this cohort and an independent roughly 400-donor cohort, the cumulative frequency of public TCR beta family members distinguished carriers of CMV infection plus the relevant HLA type.

This clonotype has at least ten counts. Its antigen remains unidentified. There are no base qualities to consult, and no much larger clone falls within one base. Ends trimmed: V by 0 bases, J by 7 bases; bases unmatched to a gene: 10. The CDR3, cysteine through phenylalanine, is 16 amino acids long. The read is trimmed to its CDR3 DNA, 48 bases read in frame from base 1. Based on the germline V gene, the CDR1 and CDR2 sequences are SGHVS and FQNEAQ. In the paper's terms, the treatment or condition label means: in vitro stimulation with specific CMV peptide epitopes to enrich CMV-specific T cells. The instrument given in TCRdb is Illumina HiSeq 1500. TCRdb trimmed the raw reads at Q25, called clones with MiXCR and kept productive beta chains. Identical CDR3 protein sequences are pooled into one entry, listed with their most common genes and DNA. This sample comprises around 710,000 distinct CDR3 sequences, approximately 32% of them detected only once. In total, the top ten clones hold less than 15% of the sample.

The V and J genes are TRBV7-8 and TRBJ2-5; TRBD2 lines up with 8 middle nucleotides. This receptor was identified in a human donor in good health (CMV status not recorded). Some clones in this sample may be carry-over from other donors' samples. Specimen: cultured CD8+ T cells from PBMCs, collected from culture after CMV antigen stimulation. CDR3 loop: CASSLASGTRNRTQYF. The nucleotide sequence reads as follows: TGTGCCAGCAGCTTAGCGTCGGGGACTAGGAATCGGACCCAGTACTTC. Outside the CDR3, residues come from the reference TRBV7-8 and TRBJ2-5 proteins, so the full variable domain is: GAGVSQSPRYKVAKRGQDVALRCDPISGHVSLFWYQQALGQGPEFLTYFQNEAQLDKSGLPSDRFFAERPEGSVSTLKIQRTQQEDSAVYLCASSLASGTRNRTQYFGPGTRLLVL.